The T cell receptor (beta chain) described here comes from a study of blood T cell repertoires in COVID-19. As for the study in general: Italy, Spain and the United States were the sources of the convalescent and acute COVID-19 samples. PBMCs, B-cell-depleted T cells, or T cells were the source of the cDNA or gDNA that made up the material.

Per the original methods: How many nucleated cells were present was estimated from reference gene primer amplification. The table came from immunoSEQ multiplex PCR; TCRdb's copy has only in-frame clones and leaves some out. V and J calls and clone size follow that table, whereas D and trimming were derived from the DNA. The data show tens of thousands of clones, with around 90% seen just once and less than 9% held by the top ten. This clone has a single count. The germline gives CDR1 SGHNT, CDR2 YYREEE (reference sequence). The CDR3 length is 13 residues. Trimming removed 4 bases from V and 5 bases from J, with 12 bases in between.

The source of this sequence is a human donor in a cohort sampled during active COVID-19. The chain is built from TRBV5-4 and TRBJ2-5; D remains ambiguous. The sample was peripheral blood. The CDR3, as DNA: TGTGCCAGCAGCCCTGGTAGTGCGGAGACCCAGTACTTC. Translating it yields CASSPGSAETQYF.